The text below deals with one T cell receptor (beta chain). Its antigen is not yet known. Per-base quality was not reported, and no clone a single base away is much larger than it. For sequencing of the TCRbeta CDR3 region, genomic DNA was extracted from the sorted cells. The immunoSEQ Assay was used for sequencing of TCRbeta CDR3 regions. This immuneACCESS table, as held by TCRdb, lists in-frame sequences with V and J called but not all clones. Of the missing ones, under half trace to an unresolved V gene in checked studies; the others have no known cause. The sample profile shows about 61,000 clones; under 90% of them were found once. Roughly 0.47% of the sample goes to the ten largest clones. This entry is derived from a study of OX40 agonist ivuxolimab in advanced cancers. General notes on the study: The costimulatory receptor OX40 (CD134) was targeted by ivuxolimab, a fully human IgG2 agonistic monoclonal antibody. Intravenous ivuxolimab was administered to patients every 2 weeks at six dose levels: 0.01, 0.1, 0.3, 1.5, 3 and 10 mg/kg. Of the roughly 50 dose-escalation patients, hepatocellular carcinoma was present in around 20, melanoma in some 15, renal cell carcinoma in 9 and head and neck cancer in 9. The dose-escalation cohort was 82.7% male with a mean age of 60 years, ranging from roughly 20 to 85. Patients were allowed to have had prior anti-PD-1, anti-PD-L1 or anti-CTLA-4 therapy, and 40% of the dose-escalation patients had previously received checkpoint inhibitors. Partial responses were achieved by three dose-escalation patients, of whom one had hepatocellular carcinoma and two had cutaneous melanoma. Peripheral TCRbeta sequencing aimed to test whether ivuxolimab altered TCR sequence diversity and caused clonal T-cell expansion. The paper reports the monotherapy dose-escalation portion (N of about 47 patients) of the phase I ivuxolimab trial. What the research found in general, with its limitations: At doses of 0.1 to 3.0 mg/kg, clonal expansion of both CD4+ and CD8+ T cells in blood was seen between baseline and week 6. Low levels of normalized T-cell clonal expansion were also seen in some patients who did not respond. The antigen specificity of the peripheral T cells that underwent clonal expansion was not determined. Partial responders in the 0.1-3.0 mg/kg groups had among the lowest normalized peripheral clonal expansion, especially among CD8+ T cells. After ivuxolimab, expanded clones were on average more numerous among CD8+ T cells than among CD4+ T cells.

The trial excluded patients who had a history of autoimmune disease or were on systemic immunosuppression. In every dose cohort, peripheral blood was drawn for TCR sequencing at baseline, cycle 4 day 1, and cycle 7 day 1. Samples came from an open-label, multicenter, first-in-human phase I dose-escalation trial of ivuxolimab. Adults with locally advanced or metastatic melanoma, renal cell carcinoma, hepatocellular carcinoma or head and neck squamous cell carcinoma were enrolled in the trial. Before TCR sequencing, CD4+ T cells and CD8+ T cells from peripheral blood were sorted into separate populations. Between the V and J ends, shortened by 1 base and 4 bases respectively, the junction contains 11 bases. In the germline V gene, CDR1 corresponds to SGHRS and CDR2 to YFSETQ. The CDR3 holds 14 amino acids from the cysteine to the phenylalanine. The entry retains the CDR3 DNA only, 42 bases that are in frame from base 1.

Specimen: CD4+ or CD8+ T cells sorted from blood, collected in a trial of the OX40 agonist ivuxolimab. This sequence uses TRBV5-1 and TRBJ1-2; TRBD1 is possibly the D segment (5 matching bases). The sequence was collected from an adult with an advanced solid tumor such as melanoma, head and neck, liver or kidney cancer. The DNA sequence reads TGCGCCAGCAGCTTGCTAGGGGAAAGCTATGGCTACACCTTC. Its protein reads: CASSLLGESYGYTF.